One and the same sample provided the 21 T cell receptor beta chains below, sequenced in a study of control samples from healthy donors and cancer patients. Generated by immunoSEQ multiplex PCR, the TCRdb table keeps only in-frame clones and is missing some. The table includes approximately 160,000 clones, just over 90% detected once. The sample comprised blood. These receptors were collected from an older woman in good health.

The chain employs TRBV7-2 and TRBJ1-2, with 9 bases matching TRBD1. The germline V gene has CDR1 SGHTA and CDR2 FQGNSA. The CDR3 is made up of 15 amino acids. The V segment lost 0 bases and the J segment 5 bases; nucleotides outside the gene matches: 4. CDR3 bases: TGTGCCAGCAGCTTAGCTTCGGGACAGGGTTATGGCTACACCTTC. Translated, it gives CASSLASGQGYGYTF.

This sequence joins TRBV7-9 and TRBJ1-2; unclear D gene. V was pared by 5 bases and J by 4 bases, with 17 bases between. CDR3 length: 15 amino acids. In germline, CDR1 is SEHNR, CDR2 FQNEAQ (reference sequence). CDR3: CASSAAGSQTYGYTF. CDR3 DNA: TGTGCCAGCAGCGCAGCCGGGTCCCAAACCTATGGCTACACCTTC.

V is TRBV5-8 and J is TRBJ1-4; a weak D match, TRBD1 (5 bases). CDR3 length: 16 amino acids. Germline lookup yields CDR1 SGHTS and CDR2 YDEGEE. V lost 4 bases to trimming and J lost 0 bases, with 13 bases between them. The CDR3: CASSDLTGATNEKLFF. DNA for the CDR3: TGTGCCAGCAGCGATTTAACAGGCGCAACTAATGAAAAACTGTTTTTT.

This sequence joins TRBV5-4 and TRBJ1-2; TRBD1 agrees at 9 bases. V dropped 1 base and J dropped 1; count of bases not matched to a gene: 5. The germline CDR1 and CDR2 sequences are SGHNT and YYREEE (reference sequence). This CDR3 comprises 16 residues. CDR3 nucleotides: TGTGCCAGCAGCTTGATACAGGGGGCACTTAACTATGGCTACACCTTC. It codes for CASSLIQGALNYGYTF.

DNA of the CDR3: TGCGCCAGCAGCCCAGGACAGATAGGCTATGGCTACACCTTC. Its protein product is CASSPGQIGYGYTF. This chain connects TRBV5-1 to TRBJ1-2; D possibly corresponds to TRBD1 (6 bases). Germline V CDR1 and CDR2: SGHRS, YFSETQ. CDR3 length: 14 amino acids. V lost 4 bases and J lost 4, with 14 bases in between.

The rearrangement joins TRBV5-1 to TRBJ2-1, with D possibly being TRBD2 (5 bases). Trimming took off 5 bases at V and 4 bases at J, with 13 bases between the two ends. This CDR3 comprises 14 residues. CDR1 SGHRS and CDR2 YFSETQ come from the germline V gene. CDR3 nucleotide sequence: TGCGCCAGCAGTTTACTAGTGAGGTACAATGAGCAGTTCTTC. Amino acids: CASSLLVRYNEQFF.

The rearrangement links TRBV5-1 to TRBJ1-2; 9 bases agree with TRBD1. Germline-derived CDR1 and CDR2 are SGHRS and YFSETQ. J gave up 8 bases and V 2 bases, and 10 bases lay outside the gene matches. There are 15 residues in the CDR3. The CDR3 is CASSFNAGTGMGYTF. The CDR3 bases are TGCGCCAGCAGCTTCAACGCCGGGACAGGGATGGGCTACACCTTC.

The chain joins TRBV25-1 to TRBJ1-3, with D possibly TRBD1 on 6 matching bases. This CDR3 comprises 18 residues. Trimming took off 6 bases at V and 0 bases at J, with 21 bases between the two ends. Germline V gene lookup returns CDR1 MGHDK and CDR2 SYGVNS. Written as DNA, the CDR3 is TGTGCCAGCAGCACTCGATATATAGACAGGCTCTCTGGAAACACCATATATTTT. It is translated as CASSTRYIDRLSGNTIYF.

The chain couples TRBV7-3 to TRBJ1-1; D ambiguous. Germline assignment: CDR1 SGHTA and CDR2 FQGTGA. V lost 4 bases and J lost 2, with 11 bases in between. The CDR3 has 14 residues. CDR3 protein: CASSSQGLNTEAFF. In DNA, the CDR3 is TGTGCCAGCAGCTCCCAAGGGTTAAACACTGAAGCTTTCTTT.

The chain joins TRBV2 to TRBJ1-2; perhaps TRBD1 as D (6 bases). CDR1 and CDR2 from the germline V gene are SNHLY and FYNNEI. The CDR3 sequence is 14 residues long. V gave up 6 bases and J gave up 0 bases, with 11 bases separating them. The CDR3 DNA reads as TGTGCCAGCAGGGACAGATTAGCTAACTATGGCTACACCTTC. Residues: CASRDRLANYGYTF. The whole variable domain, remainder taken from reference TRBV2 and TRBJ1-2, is EPEVTQTPSHQVTQMGQEVILRCVPISNHLYFYWYRQILGQKVEFLVSFYNNEISEKSEIFDDQFSVERPDGSNFTLKIRSTKLEDSAMYFCASRDRLANYGYTFGSGTRLTVV.

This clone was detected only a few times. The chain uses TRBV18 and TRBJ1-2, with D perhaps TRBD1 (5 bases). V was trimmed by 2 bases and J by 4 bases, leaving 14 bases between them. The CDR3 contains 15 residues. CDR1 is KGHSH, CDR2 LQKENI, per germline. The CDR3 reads CASSPIGGEAYGYTF. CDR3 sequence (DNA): TGTGCCAGCTCACCAATTGGAGGGGAGGCCTATGGCTACACCTTC.

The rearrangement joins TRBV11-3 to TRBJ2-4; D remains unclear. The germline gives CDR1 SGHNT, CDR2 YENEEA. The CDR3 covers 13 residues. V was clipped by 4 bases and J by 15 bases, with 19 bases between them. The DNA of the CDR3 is TGTGCCAGCAGCTCAGCCTTCGGAAGTGCCCTGTACTTC. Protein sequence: CASSSAFGSALYF.

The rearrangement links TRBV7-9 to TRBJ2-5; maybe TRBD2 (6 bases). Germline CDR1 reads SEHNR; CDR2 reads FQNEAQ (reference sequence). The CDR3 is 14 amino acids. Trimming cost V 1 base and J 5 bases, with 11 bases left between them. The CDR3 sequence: CASSLDLALETQYF. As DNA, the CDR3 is TGTGCCAGCAGCTTAGATCTAGCGTTGGAGACCCAGTACTTC.

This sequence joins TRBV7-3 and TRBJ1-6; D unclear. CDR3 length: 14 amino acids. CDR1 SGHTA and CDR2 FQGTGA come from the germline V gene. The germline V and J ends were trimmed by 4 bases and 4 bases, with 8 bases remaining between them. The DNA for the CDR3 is TGTGCCAGCAGCTCAATCGGATATAATTCACCCCTCCACTTT. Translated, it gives CASSSIGYNSPLHF.

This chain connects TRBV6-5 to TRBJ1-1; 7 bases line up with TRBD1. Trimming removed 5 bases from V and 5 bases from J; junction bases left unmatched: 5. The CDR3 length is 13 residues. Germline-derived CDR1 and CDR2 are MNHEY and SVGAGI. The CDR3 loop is CASSTGVGTEAFF. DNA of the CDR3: TGTGCCAGCAGTACAGGGGTAGGGACTGAAGCTTTCTTT.

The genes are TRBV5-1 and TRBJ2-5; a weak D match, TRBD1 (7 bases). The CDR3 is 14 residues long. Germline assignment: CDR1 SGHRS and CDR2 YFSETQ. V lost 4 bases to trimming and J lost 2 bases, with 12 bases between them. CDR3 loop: CASSPGGRQETQYF. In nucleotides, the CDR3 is TGCGCCAGCAGCCCAGGGGGGAGGCAAGAGACCCAGTACTTC.

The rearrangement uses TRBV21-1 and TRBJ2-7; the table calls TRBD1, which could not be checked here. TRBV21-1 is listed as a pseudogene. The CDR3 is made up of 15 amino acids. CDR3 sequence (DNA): TGTGCCAGCAGCGCTCGTGGCAGATGGTACTACGAGCAGTACTTC. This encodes CASSARGRWYYEQYF.

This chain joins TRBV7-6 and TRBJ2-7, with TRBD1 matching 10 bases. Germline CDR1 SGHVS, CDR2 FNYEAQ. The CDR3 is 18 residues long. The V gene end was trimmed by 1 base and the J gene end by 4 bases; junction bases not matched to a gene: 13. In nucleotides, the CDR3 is TGTGCCAGCAGCTTAGAGCCCCCTTCGGACAGGGGGTTATACGAGCAGTACTTC. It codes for CASSLEPPSDRGLYEQYF. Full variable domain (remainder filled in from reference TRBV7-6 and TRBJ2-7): GAGVSQSPRYKVTKRGQDVALRCDPISGHVSLYWYRQALGQGPEFLTYFNYEAQQDKSGLPNDRFSAERPEGSISTLTIQRTEQRDSAMYRCASSLEPPSDRGLYEQYFGPGTRLTVT.

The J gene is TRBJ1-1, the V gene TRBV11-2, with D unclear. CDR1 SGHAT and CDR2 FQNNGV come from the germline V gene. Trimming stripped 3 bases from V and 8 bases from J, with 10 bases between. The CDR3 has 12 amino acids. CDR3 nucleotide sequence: TGTGCCAGCAGCTTTGGGAGGCAGGAAGCTTTCTTT. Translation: CASSFGRQEAFF. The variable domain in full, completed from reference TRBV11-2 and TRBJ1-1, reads EAGVAQSPRYKIIEKRQSVAFWCNPISGHATLYWYQQILGQGPKLLIQFQNNGVVDDSQLPKDRFSAERLKGVDSTLKIQPAKLEDSAVYLCASSFGRQEAFFGQGTRLTVV.

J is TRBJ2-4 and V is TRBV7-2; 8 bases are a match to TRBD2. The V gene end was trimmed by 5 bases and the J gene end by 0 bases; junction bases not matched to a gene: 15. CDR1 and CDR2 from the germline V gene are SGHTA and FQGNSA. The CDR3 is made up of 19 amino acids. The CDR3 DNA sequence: TGTGCCAGCAGCCCCTCGTTTCCGGGGGGGCCGTTAGCCAAAAACATTCAGTACTTC. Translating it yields CASSPSFPGGPLAKNIQYF. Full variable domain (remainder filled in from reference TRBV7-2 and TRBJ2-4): GAGVSQSPSNKVTEKGKDVELRCDPISGHTALYWYRQSLGQGLEFLIYFQGNSAPDKSGLPSDRFSAERTGGSVSTLTIQRTQQEDSAVYLCASSPSFPGGPLAKNIQYFGAGTRLSVL.

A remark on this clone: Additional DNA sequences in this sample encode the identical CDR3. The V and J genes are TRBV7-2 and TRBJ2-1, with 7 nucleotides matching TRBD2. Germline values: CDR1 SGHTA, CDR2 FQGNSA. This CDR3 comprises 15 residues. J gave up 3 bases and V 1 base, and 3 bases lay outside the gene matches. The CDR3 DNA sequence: TGTGCCAGCAGCTTAGGAGCGGGGAGCTACAATGAGCAGTTCTTC. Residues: CASSLGAGSYNEQFF. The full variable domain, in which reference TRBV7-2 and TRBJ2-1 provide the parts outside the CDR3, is GAGVSQSPSNKVTEKGKDVELRCDPISGHTALYWYRQSLGQGLEFLIYFQGNSAPDKSGLPSDRFSAERTGGSVSTLTIQRTQQEDSAVYLCASSLGAGSYNEQFFGPGTRLTVL.